Shown below are 26 T cell receptor beta chains from a single sample sequenced in a study of CD8+ T cells in alopecia areata. RNA was extracted and reverse transcribed into cDNA as the sequencing template. TCRdb's table, derived via immunoSEQ multiplex PCR, lists solely in-frame clones and lacks some. The sample yields 200,000 to 250,000 clones, about 53% seen once. Sequencing used CD4+ T cells sorted from blood, obtained at week 0. These receptors all come from a human donor with alopecia areata.

The sample holds one count of this clone. This chain joins TRBV6-5 and TRBJ1-2; D remains unclear. This CDR3 has 13 residues. From germline, CDR1 is MNHEY and CDR2 SVGAGI. Trimming stripped 6 bases from V and 4 bases from J, with 12 bases between. The chain's CDR3 is CASRGWGGYGYTF. CDR3 nucleotides: TGTGCCAGCAGGGGTTGGGGAGGCTATGGCTACACCTTC.

This clone has just one count. The chain recombines TRBV28 with TRBJ2-7; D possibly corresponds to TRBD1 (5 bases). CDR3 length: 14 amino acids. In germline, CDR1 is MDHEN, CDR2 SYDVKM. V lost 2 bases, J lost 0 bases, and 8 bases lay in between. This chain's CDR3 is CASSLQGRSYEQYF. In DNA form, the CDR3 reads TGTGCCAGCAGTTTACAGGGCCGCTCCTACGAGCAGTACTTC.

There are a few counts of this clone. The J gene is TRBJ1-1, the V gene TRBV10-2; the D is unclear. The CDR3 runs to 13 residues. Germline lookup yields CDR1 WSHSY and CDR2 SAAADI. V gave up 9 bases and J gave up 0 bases, with 11 bases separating them. The CDR3 DNA sequence: TGCGCCAGTAAGGTACTGCTGAACACTGAAGCTTTCTTT. Protein product: CASKVLLNTEAFF.

This clone was seen a handful of times. The chain has TRBV19 and TRBJ2-1; weak D call: TRBD1 (5 bases). CDR3 length: 16 residues. V was trimmed by 6 bases and J by 7 bases, leaving 22 bases between them. Germline assignment: CDR1 LNHDA and CDR2 SQIVND (reference sequence). The CDR3 nucleotides read TGTGCCAGTAGGCCCTGGCAGGGATGGGGTTCTAATGAGCAGTTCTTC. Encoded protein: CASRPWQGWGSNEQFF.

The chain couples TRBV11-2 to TRBJ1-4, with D perhaps matching TRBD1 (5 bases). The CDR3 is 12 residues long. The V end lost 5 bases, the J end lost 13 bases, and 14 bases lay between the germline ends. Germline V CDR1 and CDR2: SGHAT, FQNNGV. In DNA, the CDR3 is TGTGCCAGCAGCCCGGATTGGACAATACTGTTTTTT. This gives the protein CASSPDWTILFF.

The chain links TRBV30 to TRBJ2-1; D gene uncertain. Trimming took 0 bases from V and 10 from J, leaving 10 bases between them. Germline V gene lookup returns CDR1 GTSNPN and CDR2 SVGIG (reference sequence). The CDR3 is 12 residues long. This CDR3 reads CAWSVQFGEQFF. Written as DNA, the CDR3 is TGTGCCTGGAGTGTACAGTTTGGAGAGCAGTTCTTC.

This clone was picked up one time. V and J are TRBV25-1 and TRBJ1-2; the D is unclear. This CDR3 region has 13 residues. The V end lost 6 bases, the J end lost 4 bases, and 12 bases lay between the germline ends. CDR1 is MGHDK and CDR2 is SYGVNS in the germline V gene. Here the CDR3 reads CASSATRSYGYTF. CDR3 coding DNA: TGTGCCAGCAGCGCCACCCGATCCTATGGCTACACCTTC.

This chain connects TRBV7-2 to TRBJ1-4; D unclear. The ends were cut back, 6 bases at V and 0 bases at J, with 11 bases in the middle. Germline V lookup: CDR1 SGHTA, CDR2 FQGNSA. This CDR3 comprises 15 residues. This CDR3 is CASSYKEATNEKLFF. The CDR3 coding sequence is TGTGCCAGCAGTTACAAGGAGGCAACTAATGAAAAACTGTTTTTT.

The chain recombines TRBV25-1 with TRBJ2-5; D unclear. CDR1 and CDR2 from the germline V gene are MGHDK and SYGVNS. V gave up 1 base and J gave up 0 bases, with 9 bases separating them. The CDR3 loop spans 15 amino acids. In DNA, the CDR3 is TGTGCCAGCAGTGAATTTAGGGCAGACCAAGAGACCCAGTACTTC. Translated: CASSEFRADQETQYF.

This chain uses TRBV25-1 with TRBJ1-2; a weak D match, TRBD1 (5 bases). V was pared by 5 bases and J by 5 bases, with 15 bases between. Germline CDR1 and CDR2: MGHDK and SYGVNS. This CDR3 is built from 14 residues. CDR3 nucleotides: TGTGCCAGCAGTCCCGGGACCCGGAGGTATGGCTACACCTTC. Translating it yields CASSPGTRRYGYTF.

J is TRBJ2-7 and V is TRBV27; D remains ambiguous. This CDR3 comprises 13 residues. Trimming took off 3 bases at V and 3 bases at J, with 9 bases between the two ends. Germline values: CDR1 MNHEY, CDR2 SMNVEV (reference sequence). Written as DNA, the CDR3 is TGTGCCAGCAGTTTTCGATTCCGCTACGAGCAGTACTTC. Its protein is CASSFRFRYEQYF.

This sequence joins TRBV30 and TRBJ1-4; 7 bases fit TRBD1. J gave up 4 bases and V 2 bases, and 4 bases lay outside the gene matches. The germline V gene encodes CDR1 GTSNPN and CDR2 SVGIG (reference sequence). The CDR3 loop spans 14 amino acids. The CDR3 is CAWSQGGSNEKLFF. The CDR3 coding sequence is TGTGCCTGGAGTCAAGGGGGCAGTAATGAAAAACTGTTTTTT.

This chain uses TRBV5-1 with TRBJ1-5, with 9 bases matching TRBD1. V shed 0 bases and J 6 bases; nucleotides not matched to a gene: 4. CDR1 and CDR2 from the germline V gene are SGHRS and YFSETQ. The CDR3 spans 15 residues. The DNA of the CDR3 is TGCGCCAGCAGCTTGGGGGACAGGGACGGTCAGCCCCAGCATTTT. Amino acid sequence: CASSLGDRDGQPQHF.

The chain links TRBV7-2 to TRBJ2-1; D not resolved. The ends were cut back, 2 bases at V and 7 bases at J, with 6 bases in the middle. CDR3 length: 12 amino acids. Germline V gene sequence: CDR1 SGHTA, CDR2 FQGNSA. The CDR3 nucleotides read TGTGCCAGCAGCTTATTGCGGAATGAGCAGTTCTTC. The encoded protein is CASSLLRNEQFF.

This clone was seen only a few times. The rearrangement links TRBV29-1 to TRBJ2-1; 8 bases are shared with TRBD2. The CDR3 spans 15 residues. Losses at the gene ends were 3 bases for V and 4 bases for J; bases not matched to a gene: 8. CDR1 and CDR2 from the germline V gene are SQVTM and ANQGSEA. CDR3 loop: CSVDPLAGGYNEQFF. The DNA for the CDR3 is TGCAGCGTTGACCCCTTGGCGGGGGGATACAATGAGCAGTTCTTC.

The chain uses TRBV4-2 and TRBJ1-1; perhaps TRBD1 as D (6 bases). V shed 4 bases and J shed 7 bases, with 19 bases lying between them. The CDR3 is 15 amino acids. CDR1 is LGHNA and CDR2 is YNFKEQ in the germline V gene. The DNA of the CDR3 is TGTGCCAGCAGCCCCGGGGAGGGGGGCCGCTTTGAAGCTTTCTTT. Translation gives CASSPGEGGRFEAFF.

CDR3 protein: CASREDGTREQYF. The CDR3, as DNA: TGTGCCAGCAGGGAAGACGGGACTCGCGAGCAGTACTTC. V gene TRBV6-5 combines with J gene TRBJ2-7; TRBD2 is a possible D gene (6 bases). V lost 6 bases and J 6 bases, leaving 15 bases between the germline ends. Germline CDR1 is MNHEY and CDR2 is SVGAGI. The CDR3 runs 13 residues.

The rearrangement uses TRBV2 and TRBJ1-1; D is ambiguous. Trimming removed 5 bases at V and 0 bases at J, with 16 bases between. This CDR3 has 16 amino acids. Germline V lookup: CDR1 SNHLY, CDR2 FYNNEI. The CDR3 is CASSPQLGSMNTEAFF. The CDR3 DNA reads as TGTGCCAGCAGTCCCCAACTTGGCAGCATGAACACTGAAGCTTTCTTT. The full variable domain, completed using reference TRBV2 and TRBJ1-1, is EPEVTQTPSHQVTQMGQEVILRCVPISNHLYFYWYRQILGQKVEFLVSFYNNEISEKSEIFDDQFSVERPDGSNFTLKIRSTKLEDSAMYFCASSPQLGSMNTEAFFGQGTRLTVV.

This clone was detected a few times. This chain uses TRBV4-1 with TRBJ1-2; TRBD1 might be the D (6 bases). CDR1 and CDR2 (germline): MGHRA, YSYEKL. This CDR3 has 13 residues. With 5 bases removed from V and 3 bases from J, the gap between germline ends came to 10 bases. The CDR3 bases are TGCGCCAGCAGCTTAGGACAGTACTATGGCTACACCTTC. Its translation is CASSLGQYYGYTF.

The chain combines TRBV6-1 with TRBJ2-5; D possibly corresponds to TRBD1 (6 bases). CDR1 and CDR2 from the germline V gene are MNHNS and SASEGT. The V gene lost 3 bases and the J gene lost 1 base, with 12 bases spanning the gap. This CDR3 contains 15 residues. CDR3 region: CASSDRTALQETQYF. CDR3 nucleotide sequence: TGTGCCAGCAGTGACCGGACAGCACTCCAAGAGACCCAGTACTTC.

In its sample, this clone was seen once. The chain combines TRBV29-1 with TRBJ1-1, with 8 bases identical to TRBD1. The CDR3 contains 17 residues. Trimming took 4 bases from V and 5 from J; bases not matched to a gene: 18. From germline, CDR1 is SQVTM and CDR2 ANQGSEA. The CDR3 sequence: CSVAVPPGGGGRTEAFF. Here the CDR3 DNA reads TGCAGCGTTGCAGTCCCCCCAGGGGGCGGAGGGAGAACTGAAGCTTTCTTT.

The J gene is TRBJ1-2, the V gene TRBV30, with a tentative D call TRBD1 (5 bases). CDR1 is GTSNPN, CDR2 SVGIG, per germline (reference sequence). Trimming left V 3 bases short and J 8 bases short, with 13 bases between. The CDR3 is made up of 12 amino acids. CDR3 coding DNA: TGTGCCTGGAGGATGACAGACGGGGGCTACACCTTC. The encoded protein is CAWRMTDGGYTF.

The V gene is TRBV6-5, the J gene TRBJ1-1, with D possibly TRBD1 on 5 matching bases. The CDR3 is 15 residues long. Germline lookup yields CDR1 MNHEY and CDR2 SVGAGI. The V gene lost 5 bases and the J gene lost 8 bases, with 21 bases spanning the gap. The CDR3 nucleotides read TGTGCCAGCAGTGGAACGGGGCAGGGACTCATGGAAGCTTTCTTT. The encoded protein is CASSGTGQGLMEAFF.

This clone was counted ten times or more. The chain employs TRBV23-1 and TRBJ2-5; TRBD2 aligns across 8 bases. TRBV23-1 is flagged as an ORF with uncertain function. The V and J ends lost 4 bases and 1 base, in that order; junction bases with no gene match: 17. The CDR3 has 19 residues. In nucleotides, the CDR3 is TGCGCCAGCAGTCTAACCAATTTCATTGAGACTAGCGCCCAAGAGACCCAGTACTTC. It is translated as CASSLTNFIETSAQETQYF.

A word on this clone: The sample carries other DNA sequences with the same CDR3. The rearrangement uses TRBV20-1 and TRBJ1-1; D remains unclear. Germline CDR1 and CDR2: DFQATT and SNEGSKA (reference sequence). The V end was cut by 3 bases, the J end by 1 base, with 3 bases between. This CDR3 comprises 11 residues. In nucleotides, the CDR3 is TGCAGTGCTAGCAGGAACACTGAAGCTTTCTTT. Residues: CSASRNTEAFF.

The chain uses TRBV6-1 and TRBJ1-1, with a weak D call TRBD1 (6 bases). Trimming left V 8 bases short and J 6 bases short, with 16 bases between. CDR3 length equals 13 residues. Germline V gene sequence: CDR1 MNHNS, CDR2 SASEGT. CDR3 in DNA: TGTGCCAGCGCGAGGGGGTTTTCCGCTGAAGCTTTCTTT. Amino acids: CASARGFSAEAFF.